This T cell receptor (beta chain) is drawn from a study of a mutant IDH1 vaccine in newly diagnosed glioma (dated by TCRdb to about 2021). Turning to the overall study: Patients received eight vaccinations in weeks 1, 3, 5, 7, 11, 15, 19 and 23, corresponding to visits V03 through V10. Longitudinal TCRB deep sequencing was done for fewer than 30 treated patients, wherever samples were available for exploratory analyses. Peripheral blood was collected at six visits: V03 (baseline), V05, V07, V10, V12 and V13. In the chemotherapy-containing groups, vaccination started alongside temozolomide cycles, whereas in patients who had radiotherapy alone it started 4-6 weeks after radiotherapy. The approximately 29 treated patients were 62.5% male and roughly 40% female, with a mean age of 40.4 years. Before enrollment, patients had received standard therapy of radiotherapy alone, temozolomide alone, or radiochemotherapy with temozolomide; most received the combination.

The library relied on the immunoSEQ multiplex PCR assay. Rearranged TCR beta chain sequences were amplified with the hsTCRB Kit following the manufacturer's protocol. An Illumina MiSeq was used to sequence the TCRB libraries. Under the source paper's analysis protocol: The proprietary platform of the kit vendor was used for demultiplexing, trimming and gene mapping. TCRdb holds this immuneACCESS table with in-frame rearrangements only. Some clones are missing; in checked studies, unresolved V genes explain under half, and the rest has no known cause. V, J and clone size are taken as reported in that table, and D and trimming were inferred from the DNA itself. This sample holds 110,000 or so clones; roughly nine tenths were observed only once. 0.55% to 0.7% of the sample rests with the top ten. Points the paper makes about the study in general: It was noted by the authors that analyses of patient blood samples could not be reproduced owing to sample limitations. Selection of PBMC samples for TCRB deep sequencing was based on availability. Vaccine-induced immune responses across multiple MHC alleles were detected in about 93% of patients. Pseudoprogression appeared unrelated to alterations in the top peripheral T cell clonotypes detected by TCRB sequencing.

The meaning of the sample's time point label: week 11, during vaccination. Every vaccine dose consisted of 300 ug of a 20-mer mutant IDH1 peptide in Montanide, administered subcutaneously together with topical imiquimod. Donors had newly diagnosed WHO grade 3 or 4 IDH1-mutant astrocytomas with loss of nuclear ATRX. The samples were drawn from NOA16, a multicentre, single-arm, open-label phase I trial in Germany that tested a mutant IDH1 peptide vaccine in humans for the first time. Genomic DNA for TCRB sequencing was isolated from EDTA blood with the DNeasy Blood and Tissue Kit. In regard to this clone: The clone's antigen remains unknown. Qualities for individual bases were not recorded, and no much larger clone is one base off.

Reading from cysteine to phenylalanine, the CDR3 counts 15 amino acids. The kept DNA is CDR3 alone, 45 bases in frame from the first base. The germline V end is reduced by 5 bases and the J end by 3 bases; junction bases left unmatched: 8. According to the germline V gene (reference sequence), CDR1 reads LNHDA and CDR2 reads SQIVND. Specimen: PBMCs, collected from a glioma patient whose treatment included an IDH1 peptide vaccine. Here the chain combines TRBV19 and TRBJ1-2; 8 central bases correspond to TRBD1. The TCR was taken from a woman in her 50s with glioma. The sequenced DNA is TGTGCCAGTAGTCGTCGAATGGACAGGGACTATGGCTACACCTTC. This gives the protein CASSRRMDRDYGYTF.